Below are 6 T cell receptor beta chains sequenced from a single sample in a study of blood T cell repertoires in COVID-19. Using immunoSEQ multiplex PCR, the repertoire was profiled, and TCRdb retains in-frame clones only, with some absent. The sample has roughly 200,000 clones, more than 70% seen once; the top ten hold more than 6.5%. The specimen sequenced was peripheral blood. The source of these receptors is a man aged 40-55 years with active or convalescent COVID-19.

The CDR3 region is CASTRIPGELFF. In DNA form, the CDR3 reads TGTGCCAGCACCCGTATCCCCGGGGAGCTGTTTTTT. The chain employs TRBV2 and TRBJ2-2, with unresolved D. The CDR3 covers 12 residues. The V and J ends lost 7 bases and 6 bases respectively, with 9 bases between them. Germline lookup yields CDR1 SNHLY and CDR2 FYNNEI.

The CDR3 region has the DNA TGTGCCAGCAGTAATGACATCCCCCCCAATGGCTACACCTTC. This gives the protein CASSNDIPPNGYTF. The chain recombines TRBV25-1 with TRBJ1-2, with no clear D. Germline CDR1 is MGHDK and CDR2 is SYGVNS. This CDR3 region has 14 residues. Trimming removed 5 bases at V and 6 bases at J, with 16 bases between.

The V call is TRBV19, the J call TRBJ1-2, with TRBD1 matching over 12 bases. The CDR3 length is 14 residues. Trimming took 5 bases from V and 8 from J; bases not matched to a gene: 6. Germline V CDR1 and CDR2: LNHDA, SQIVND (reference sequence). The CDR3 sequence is CASSAQGQGAGYTF. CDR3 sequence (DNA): TGTGCCAGTAGTGCACAGGGACAGGGGGCCGGCTACACCTTC.

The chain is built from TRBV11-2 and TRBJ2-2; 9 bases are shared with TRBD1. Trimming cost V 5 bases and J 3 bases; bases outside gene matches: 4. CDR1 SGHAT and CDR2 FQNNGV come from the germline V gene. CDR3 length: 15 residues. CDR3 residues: CASSLRQGDTGELFF. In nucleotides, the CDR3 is TGTGCCAGCAGCCTCCGACAGGGGGACACCGGGGAGCTGTTTTTT.

Here the CDR3 DNA reads TGTGCCAGCAGCTTTACCCGACAGGTTAAAAACTATGGCTACACCTTC. It translates to CASSFTRQVKNYGYTF. The chain has TRBV7-2 and TRBJ1-2; TRBD1 is a possible D gene (6 bases). Deletions cut 3 bases from V and 2 bases from J, with 16 bases between. The CDR3 length is 16 residues. CDR1 is SGHTA and CDR2 is FQGNSA in the germline V gene.

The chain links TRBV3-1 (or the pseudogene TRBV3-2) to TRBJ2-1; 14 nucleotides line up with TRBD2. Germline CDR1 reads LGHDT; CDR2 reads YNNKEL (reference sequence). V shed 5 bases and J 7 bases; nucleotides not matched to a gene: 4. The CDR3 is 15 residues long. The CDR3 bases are TGTGCCAGCAGCAAGGGACTAGCGGGAGAGAATGAGCAGTTCTTC. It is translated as CASSKGLAGENEQFF.